The entry that follows covers one T cell receptor (beta chain) sequence. The record originates from a study of T cell changes during pregnancy in multiple sclerosis. Sequencing used immunoSEQ multiplex PCR; TCRdb keeps in-frame clones, though not all of them. The sample has about 36,000 clones, about 91% seen once. In germline, CDR1 is SGHRS, CDR2 YFSETQ. The CDR3 has 14 residues. V was clipped by 1 base and J by 1 base, with 8 bases between them. This clonotype originated in a female donor in good health, enrolled as a control in a pregnancy study. The starting material was CD4+ T cells from peripheral blood mononuclear cells, obtained in the third trimester of pregnancy. The V and J genes are TRBV5-1 and TRBJ1-1, with a weak D call TRBD1 (5 bases). The CDR3 region is CASSLFGGNTEAFF. CDR3 DNA: TGCGCCAGCAGCTTGTTCGGGGGGAACACTGAAGCTTTCTTT.